One sample yielded the 9 T cell receptor beta chains listed below, sequenced in a study of response to subunit inactivated influenza vaccine. TCRdb independently ran MiXCR on the RT-PCR reads; one entry per CDR3 protein. The sample holds 500,000 to 550,000 distinct CDR3 sequences; 20% to 25% are singletons and the top ten take 2.5% to 3%. These same records also appear under a second study, on T cells expressing NK-cell markers. That paper states: 5'RACE template switching with UMIs generated TCR beta cDNA.

This sample comprised CD4+ T cells sorted from PBMCs, obtained roughly 13 days after vaccination. The receptors originated from a man aged 50-59 years who received an inactivated influenza vaccine.

The chain combines TRBV7-9 with TRBJ2-5; TRBD2 is a possible D gene (6 bases). V was cut by 5 bases and J by 2 bases, with 15 bases left in between. Per the germline V gene, CDR1 is SEHNR and CDR2 is FQNEAQ (reference sequence). This CDR3 has 15 residues. In DNA, the CDR3 is TGTGCCAGCAGCACAAACGGGGGAATTCAAGAGACCCAGTACTTC. It translates to CASSTNGGIQETQYF.

V and J are TRBV20-1 and TRBJ2-7, with D perhaps matching TRBD1 or TRBD2 (5 bases each). Germline V gene sequence: CDR1 DFQATT, CDR2 SNEGSKA (reference sequence). V was clipped by 1 base and J by 3 bases, with 10 bases between them. The CDR3 spans 13 residues. Written as DNA, the CDR3 is TGCAGTGCTAGAGGGGGGTTGGACTACGAGCAGTACTTC. It specifies CSARGGLDYEQYF.

The chain links TRBV12-3 or TRBV12-4 to TRBJ2-5, with D possibly being TRBD2 (6 bases). Trimming removed 2 bases at V and 7 bases at J, with 17 bases between. The CDR3 is 15 residues long. The CDR3 nucleotides read TGTGCCAGCAGTTTACCGCCTACGATGGGGGGGACCCAGTACTTC. This codes for CASSLPPTMGGTQYF.

The rearrangement uses TRBV20-1 and TRBJ2-6; possible D gene TRBD1, 6 bases. V was clipped by 6 bases and J by 9 bases, with 21 bases between them. CDR3 length: 15 amino acids. The germline V gene has CDR1 DFQATT and CDR2 SNEGSKA (reference sequence). The CDR3 nucleotides are TGCAGTGCCAGGGGCAGGGACGCTAATGACAACGTCCTGACTTTC. Its translation is CSARGRDANDNVLTF.

The V and J genes are TRBV7-2 and TRBJ2-5, with TRBD2 as a possible D gene (6 bases). V was trimmed by 7 bases and J by 1 base, leaving 10 bases between them. The CDR3 has 13 amino acids. Germline values: CDR1 SGHTA, CDR2 FQGNSA. For the CDR3, the DNA is TGTGCCAGCACCCGGGAGATCCAAGAGACCCAGTACTTC. It codes for CASTREIQETQYF.

The chain combines TRBV6-5 with TRBJ1-2; 8 nucleotides align to TRBD1. This CDR3 has 15 residues. V was clipped by 2 bases and J by 6 bases; unmatched bases: 8. CDR1 is MNHEY, CDR2 SVGAGI, per germline. The CDR3 DNA reads TGTGCCAGCAGTTACATCGGACAGGGAGTTGATGGCTACACCTTC. Protein product: CASSYIGQGVDGYTF.

This chain connects TRBV6-2 or TRBV6-3 to TRBJ1-1; the D is unclear. Per the germline V gene, CDR1 is MNHEY and CDR2 is SVGEGT. Trimming removed 6 bases at V and 0 bases at J, with 17 bases between. This CDR3 region has 16 residues. The CDR3 nucleotides are TGTGCCAGCAGCCCCTGGACCGGGAGCATGAACACTGAAGCTTTCTTT. Translating gives CASSPWTGSMNTEAFF.

This clonotype has just a few counts. The V gene is TRBV15, the J gene TRBJ2-5; TRBD2 aligns across 10 bases. This CDR3 is built from 16 residues. CDR1 is LNHNV, CDR2 YYDKDF, per germline (reference sequence). The trim removed 0 bases at V and 1 base at J, leaving 2 bases unmatched. Here the CDR3 reads CATSRDLAGVQETQYF. DNA of the CDR3: TGTGCCACCAGCAGAGATCTAGCGGGGGTCCAAGAGACCCAGTACTTC.

In this sample, this clonotype turned up a few times. The CDR3 loop reads CASSKGLAGVGTDTQYF. DNA for the CDR3: TGCGCCAGCAGCAAGGGACTAGCGGGAGTAGGCACAGATACGCAGTATTTT. V is TRBV5-1 and J is TRBJ2-3, with 14 nucleotides matching TRBD2. V shed 4 bases and J 1 base; nucleotides not matched to a gene: 5. This CDR3 contains 17 residues. CDR1 and CDR2 from the germline V gene are SGHRS and YFSETQ.